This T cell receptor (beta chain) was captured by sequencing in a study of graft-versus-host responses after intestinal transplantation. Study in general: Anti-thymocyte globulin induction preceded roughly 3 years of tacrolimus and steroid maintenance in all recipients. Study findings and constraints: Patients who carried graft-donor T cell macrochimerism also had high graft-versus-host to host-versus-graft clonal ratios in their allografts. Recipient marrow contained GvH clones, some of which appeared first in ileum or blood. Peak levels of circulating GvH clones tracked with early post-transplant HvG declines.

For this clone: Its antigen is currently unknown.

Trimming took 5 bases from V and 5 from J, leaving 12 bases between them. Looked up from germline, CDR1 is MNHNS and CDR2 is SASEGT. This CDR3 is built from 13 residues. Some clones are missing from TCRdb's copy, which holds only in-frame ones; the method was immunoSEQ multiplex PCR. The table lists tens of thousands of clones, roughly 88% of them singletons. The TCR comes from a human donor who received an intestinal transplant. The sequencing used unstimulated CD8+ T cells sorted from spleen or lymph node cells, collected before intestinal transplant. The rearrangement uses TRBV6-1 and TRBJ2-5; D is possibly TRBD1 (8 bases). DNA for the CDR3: TGTGCCAGCAGTACAGGGGGAGGGGAGACCCAGTACTTC. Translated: CASSTGGGETQYF.